The 28 T cell receptor beta chains below come from one sample, sequenced in a study of T cell responses to AZD1222 COVID-19 vaccine. Libraries were prepared by immunoSEQ multiplex PCR; TCRdb keeps only in-frame clonotypes and omits some of them. The sample comprises approximately 140,000 clones, approximately 90% of which are singletons, and just over 5% rests with the top ten. Source: peripheral blood, taken on day 0 of AZD1222 vaccination. These TCRs come from an adult in good health.

The V gene is TRBV7-2, the J gene TRBJ2-1, with TRBD2 identical over 7 bases. This CDR3 has 14 residues. Germline-derived CDR1 and CDR2 are SGHTA and FQGNSA. V was clipped by 3 bases and J by 8 bases; unmatched bases: 7. The CDR3 coding sequence is TGTGCCAGCAGCTTGCAGGGCCGGGAGGATGAGCAGTTCTTC. Translation: CASSLQGREDEQFF.

Worth noting for this clone: This sample also contains other DNA sequences that code for the same CDR3. This chain uses TRBV5-1 with TRBJ2-3; D is undetermined. Germline V gene sequence: CDR1 SGHRS, CDR2 YFSETQ. The CDR3 covers 14 residues. Trimming cost V 0 bases and J 1 base, with 6 bases left between them. CDR3 region: CASSLAGGTDTQYF. The DNA for the CDR3 is TGCGCCAGCAGCTTGGCTGGGGGCACAGATACGCAGTATTTT.

V is TRBV28 and J is TRBJ1-2; the D gene is possibly TRBD1 (5 bases). V lost 4 bases and J 2 bases, leaving 14 bases between the germline ends. The CDR3 is made up of 15 amino acids. Germline V gene sequence: CDR1 MDHEN, CDR2 SYDVKM. CDR3 loop: CASSSPGGKNYGYTF. CDR3 nucleotide sequence: TGTGCCAGCAGTTCCCCCGGGGGTAAAAACTATGGCTACACCTTC.

The genes are TRBV5-1 and TRBJ1-2; TRBD1 matches at 9 bases. From germline, CDR1 is SGHRS and CDR2 YFSETQ. The CDR3 length is 14 residues. V trimming: 0 bases; J trimming: 13 bases; junction bases outside the gene matches: 10. The CDR3 loop is CASSLDATGGSPTF. CDR3 nucleotide sequence: TGCGCCAGCAGCTTGGATGCGACAGGGGGATCCCCCACCTTC.

The chain couples TRBV6-5 to TRBJ2-7; D is unclear. The length of the CDR3 is 14 residues. The germline V gene has CDR1 MNHEY and CDR2 SVGAGI. V was pared by 5 bases and J by 0 bases, with 11 bases between. The CDR3 sequence is CASSRTPASYEQYF. CDR3 bases: TGTGCCAGCAGTCGCACACCAGCCTCCTACGAGCAGTACTTC.

The chain carries TRBV28 and TRBJ1-5; D is unresolved. V was cut by 1 base and J by 4 bases, with 8 bases left in between. The CDR3 is 14 amino acids. Germline V gene sequence: CDR1 MDHEN, CDR2 SYDVKM. CDR3 nucleotide sequence: TGTGCCAGCAGTTTATACCCAAGTAATCAGCCCCAGCATTTT. This sequence encodes CASSLYPSNQPQHF.

The chain employs TRBV10-3 and TRBJ2-7; D call uncertain. The length of the CDR3 is 14 residues. Germline CDR1 reads ENHRY; CDR2 reads SYGVKD. The germline V and J ends were trimmed by 2 bases and 0 bases, with 8 bases remaining between them. In nucleotides, the CDR3 is TGTGCCATCAGTGAGGTCGCGGACTCCTACGAGCAGTACTTC. Translated: CAISEVADSYEQYF.

The J gene is TRBJ1-1, the V gene TRBV6-4; 8 bases match TRBD1. Losses at the gene ends were 3 bases for V and 6 bases for J; bases not matched to a gene: 6. Per germline, CDR1 MRHNA and CDR2 SNTAGT. The CDR3 runs 14 residues. DNA of the CDR3: TGTGCCAGCAGTGAAAATCAGGGGGCGGCTGAAGCTTTCTTT. This gives the protein CASSENQGAAEAFF.

The chain couples TRBV7-9 to TRBJ2-7; 8 bases are shared with TRBD2. Germline values: CDR1 SEHNR, CDR2 FQNEAQ (reference sequence). After removal of 3 bases from V and 4 bases from J, the junction contained 8 bases not matched to a gene. The CDR3 has 15 amino acids. Here the CDR3 DNA reads TGTGCCAGCAGCTTGGGTGGAGCGGGAGATTACGAGCAGTACTTC. Translation: CASSLGGAGDYEQYF.

V is TRBV27 and J is TRBJ2-3; TRBD2 is a possible D gene (7 bases). The V gene lost 7 bases and the J gene lost 3 bases, with 17 bases spanning the gap. The CDR3 extends over 15 amino acids. CDR1 MNHEY and CDR2 SMNVEV come from the germline V gene (reference sequence). CDR3 residues: CASISLGGATDTQYF. The CDR3 DNA reads as TGTGCCAGCATCTCACTGGGGGGGGCGACAGATACGCAGTATTTT.

The chain recombines TRBV7-2 with TRBJ2-7; D is perhaps TRBD2 (5 bases). Trimming stripped 5 bases from V and 4 bases from J, with 21 bases between. The CDR3 covers 16 residues. The V gene's germline CDR1 is SGHTA and CDR2 FQGNSA. The CDR3 nucleotides are TGTGCCAGCAGCCCCCGAGGTAGAGCGGAATTTTACGAGCAGTACTTC. It yields the protein CASSPRGRAEFYEQYF. The full variable domain, completed using reference TRBV7-2 and TRBJ2-7, is GAGVSQSPSNKVTEKGKDVELRCDPISGHTALYWYRQSLGQGLEFLIYFQGNSAPDKSGLPSDRFSAERTGGSVSTLTIQRTQQEDSAVYLCASSPRGRAEFYEQYFGPGTRLTVT.

The sample holds one count of this clone. CDR3 protein: CATSRDIGRNQPQHF. The CDR3 DNA is TGTGCCACCAGCAGAGATATTGGGCGGAATCAGCCCCAGCATTTT. The J gene is TRBJ1-5, the V gene TRBV15; D not certain. V was shortened by 0 bases and J by 4 bases, with 10 bases between the two germline ends. CDR3 length equals 15 residues. Germline lookup yields CDR1 LNHNV and CDR2 YYDKDF (reference sequence). Supplemented by reference TRBV15 and TRBJ1-5, the full variable domain reads DAMVIQNPRYQVTQFGKPVTLSCSQTLNHNVMYWYQQKSSQAPKLLFHYYDKDFNNEADTPDNFQSRRPNTSFCFLDIRSPGLGDTAMYLCATSRDIGRNQPQHFGDGTRLSIL.

The V and J genes are TRBV6-5 and TRBJ1-2; 11 bases fit TRBD1. The CDR3 totals 14 residues. The germline V gene encodes CDR1 MNHEY and CDR2 SVGAGI. V was pared by 6 bases and J by 5 bases, with 5 bases of the junction left unmatched. CDR3 in DNA: TGTGCCAGCAGAGCCGGACAGGGGGCATATGGCTACACCTTC. It yields the protein CASRAGQGAYGYTF.

The CDR3 reads CSVEWERFYNEQFF. CDR3 sequence (DNA): TGCAGCGTTGAATGGGAGAGATTTTACAATGAGCAGTTCTTC. J is TRBJ2-1 and V is TRBV29-1, with D possibly matching TRBD2 (5 bases). Germline V gene lookup returns CDR1 SQVTM and CDR2 ANQGSEA. Trimming shortened V by 2 bases and J by 4 bases, and 12 bases separated the two germline ends. CDR3 length: 14 amino acids.

The chain couples TRBV19 to TRBJ1-1, with 7 bases fitting TRBD1. From germline, CDR1 is LNHDA and CDR2 SQIVND (reference sequence). CDR3 length: 14 residues. V lost 8 bases, J lost 1 base, and 7 bases stayed unmatched. The CDR3 DNA reads TGTGCCAGTTTAAACAGGGGTTGGAACACTGAAGCTTTCTTT. It encodes CASLNRGWNTEAFF.

This clone appeared once. Different DNA sequences within this sample yield the same CDR3. V gene TRBV9 combines with J gene TRBJ1-2, with D possibly matching TRBD1 (5 bases). The CDR3 is made up of 13 amino acids. The germline gives CDR1 SGDLS, CDR2 YYNGEE. Trimming removed 2 bases from V and 5 bases from J, with 10 bases in between. The CDR3 protein is CASSVGRDYGYTF. In DNA, the CDR3 is TGTGCCAGCAGCGTTGGCAGGGATTATGGCTACACCTTC.

V usage is TRBV25-1 and J usage is TRBJ1-6; D is possibly TRBD1 (6 bases). This CDR3 has 14 residues. V shed 4 bases and J shed 10 bases, with 14 bases lying between them. Per germline, CDR1 MGHDK and CDR2 SYGVNS. The CDR3 spells CASSATGFSSPLHF. In nucleotides, the CDR3 is TGTGCCAGCAGTGCCACAGGGTTTTCGTCACCCCTCCACTTT.

The table lists this clone with a count of one. J is TRBJ2-2 and V is TRBV18; 7 bases match TRBD1. CDR3 size: 13 residues. The V gene end was trimmed by 7 bases and the J gene end by 5 bases; junction bases not matched to a gene: 4. The germline gives CDR1 KGHSH, CDR2 LQKENI. Here the CDR3 DNA reads TGTGCCAGCTTACAGGGGCTTACCGGGGAGCTGTTTTTT. Amino acid sequence: CASLQGLTGELFF. The variable domain in full, with the rest retrieved from reference TRBV18 and TRBJ2-2, is NAGVMQNPRHLVRRRGQEARLRCSPMKGHSHVYWYRQLPEEGLKFMVYLQKENIIDESGMPKERFSAEFPKEGPSILRIQQVVRGDSAAYFCASLQGLTGELFFGEGSRLTVL.

The gene calls are TRBV6-2 or TRBV6-3 and TRBJ1-5, with D maybe TRBD1 (5 bases). Germline V CDR1 and CDR2: MNHEY, SVGEGT. V was clipped by 4 bases and J by 6 bases, with 16 bases between them. This CDR3 has 15 residues. Here the CDR3 DNA reads TGTGCCAGCAGTTCCTCAGGGAGGGAAGGTCAGCCCCAGCATTTT. Translating it yields CASSSSGREGQPQHF.

The chain's CDR3 is CASSKILHEQYF. The DNA for the CDR3 is TGTGCCAGCAGCAAAATCCTACACGAGCAGTACTTC. V is TRBV3-1 (or the pseudogene TRBV3-2) and J is TRBJ2-7; D is unresolved. There are 12 residues in the CDR3. V lost 5 bases, J lost 5 bases, and 10 bases lay in between. The germline V gene has CDR1 LGHDT and CDR2 YNNKEL (reference sequence).

The chain links TRBV24-1 to TRBJ1-2, with 7 bases lining up with TRBD1. From germline, CDR1 is KGHDR and CDR2 SFDVKD. The CDR3 has 13 amino acids. With V trimmed by 3 bases and J by 8 bases, 5 bases remained unmatched. The CDR3 region is CATSDVGQLGYTF. The CDR3 nucleotides are TGTGCCACCAGTGATGTGGGACAGCTGGGCTACACCTTC.

This clone was counted only a few times. This chain links TRBV7-2 with TRBJ2-5, with TRBD2 matching over 10 bases. This CDR3 region has 14 residues. The J segment lost 6 bases and the V segment lost 5 bases, leaving 6 bases of the junction unmatched. Germline CDR1 SGHTA, CDR2 FQGNSA. The CDR3 here is CASSASGRAKTQYF. The CDR3 bases are TGTGCCAGCAGCGCCAGCGGGAGGGCAAAGACCCAGTACTTC.

The count of this clone is one. The V and J genes are TRBV19 and TRBJ2-1; 8 positions agree with TRBD2. This CDR3 has 15 amino acids. In germline, CDR1 is LNHDA, CDR2 SQIVND (reference sequence). V was clipped by 6 bases and J by 3 bases; unmatched bases: 7. The CDR3 loop is CASSLGSGSYNEQFF. The CDR3, as DNA: TGTGCCAGTAGCCTTGGGAGCGGGAGCTACAATGAGCAGTTCTTC.

The chain recombines TRBV28 with TRBJ1-2; 10 bases are shared with TRBD1. The CDR3 consists of 14 residues. The V segment lost 3 bases and the J segment 7 bases; nucleotides outside the gene matches: 5. Germline CDR1 MDHEN, CDR2 SYDVKM. This CDR3 is CASSFEDRGAGYTF. In DNA, the CDR3 is TGTGCCAGCAGTTTCGAGGACAGGGGGGCTGGCTACACCTTC.

The J gene is TRBJ1-1, the V gene TRBV28; 9 bases match TRBD1. This CDR3 spans 14 amino acids. Germline V gives CDR1 MDHEN, CDR2 SYDVKM. The junction had 6 bases not matched to a gene; V was cut back by 6 bases and J by 4 bases. CDR3 sequence: CASSWDRDGTEAFF. In DNA, the CDR3 is TGTGCCAGCAGCTGGGACAGGGATGGCACTGAAGCTTTCTTT.

The V gene is TRBV3-1 (or the pseudogene TRBV3-2), the J gene TRBJ1-1; D is possibly TRBD1 (6 bases). CDR3 length equals 15 residues. Germline V gene sequence: CDR1 LGHDT, CDR2 YNNKEL (reference sequence). V lost 1 base to trimming and J lost 2 bases, with 11 bases between them. CDR3 loop: CASSQAGTFNTEAFF. CDR3 in DNA: TGTGCCAGCAGCCAAGCCGGGACATTCAACACTGAAGCTTTCTTT.

This clone appeared many times. The gene calls are TRBV5-1 and TRBJ2-7; D is ambiguous. V lost 4 bases to trimming and J lost 0 bases, with 14 bases between them. CDR3 size: 15 residues. CDR1 is SGHRS, CDR2 YFSETQ, per germline. The CDR3 reads CASSEDDIISYEQYF. The CDR3 DNA follows: TGCGCCAGCAGCGAGGATGACATTATCTCCTACGAGCAGTACTTC.

This chain joins TRBV11-3 and TRBJ2-1; D ambiguous. This CDR3 is built from 9 residues. CDR1 and CDR2 (germline): SGHNT, YENEEA. Trimming left V 5 bases short and J 10 bases short, with 3 bases between. The CDR3 here is CASSLEQFF. The CDR3 DNA is TGTGCCAGCAGCCTCGAGCAGTTCTTC. Based on the CDR3 plus reference TRBV11-3 and TRBJ2-1, the full variable domain is EAGVVQSPRYKIIEKKQPVAFWCNPISGHNTLYWYLQNLGQGPELLIRYENEEAVDDSQLPKDRFSAERLKGVDSTLKIQPAELGDSAVYLCASSLEQFFGPGTRLTVL.